The rows below give T cell receptor beta chains drawn from one sample of a study of vaccination effects on CD4 cells after COVID-19. Repertoires were generated with immunoSEQ multiplex PCR, while TCRdb's copy carries only in-frame clones and drops some. The data show around 24,000 clones, roughly 85% seen once. Antigens of these TCRs are unknown. Source: CD4+ T cells from PBMCs cultured with SARS-CoV-2 spike peptides, taken after COVID-19 vaccination. All receptors derive from a human donor who received a COVID-19 vaccine. Some clones in this sample may be carry-over from other donors' samples. CDR3s include the opening cysteine and the closing phenylalanine or tryptophan. D genes are given only for firm matches. Expanded clones get a size class; other rows say once, few or many, or leave the size out.

d_gene	j_gene	v_gene	abundance	CDR3nt	CDR3aa
TRBD1	TRBJ1-1	TRBV7-9	.	TGTGCCAGCAGCTATCAGGGGGCTGGTACTGAAGCTTTCTTT	CASSYQGAGTEAFF
TRBD1	TRBJ1-3	TRBV9	few	TGTGCCAGCAGCGTGTCTTGGGACAGGCCTGGAAACACCATATATTTT	CASSVSWDRPGNTIYF
TRBD1	TRBJ2-2	TRBV11-3	.	TGTGCCAGCAGCCCTTGGACAGGGGACGGCACCGGGGAGCTGTTTTTT	CASSPWTGDGTGELFF
TRBD1	TRBJ1-5	TRBV6-7	.	TGTGCCAGCAGTTACCAAGGGACAGCGGAGGGCAATCAGCCCCAGCATTTT	CASSYQGTAEGNQPQHF
.	TRBJ2-5	TRBV2	.	TGTGCCAGCTCTGGGAACCAAGAGACCCAGTACTTC	CASSGNQETQYF
.	TRBJ2-6	TRBV27	few	TGTGCCAGCAGTTTCCGCGAGACCTCTGGGGCCAACGTCCTGACTTTC	CASSFRETSGANVLTF
.	TRBJ2-5	TRBV4-1	once	TGCGCCAGCAGCCAAGTTCGCTTGGAGACCCAGTACTTC	CASSQVRLETQYF
.	TRBJ1-2	TRBV7-2	.	TGTGCCAGCAGCCGGGTGGGTACCGAGTATGGCTACACCTTC	CASSRVGTEYGYTF
.	TRBJ1-2	TRBV7-2	.	TGTGCCAGCAGCCCCGGCTCGTACCCCGGCTACACCTTC	CASSPGSYPGYTF
.	TRBJ1-4	TRBV6-2/TRBV6-3	.	TGTGCCAGCAGCCGGCGGGACGGTTTTAATGAAAAACTGTTTTTT	CASSRRDGFNEKLFF
TRBD1	TRBJ2-5	TRBV9	.	TGTGCCAGCAGCGTGGACAGGGTGGGCGAGACCCAGTACTTC	CASSVDRVGETQYF